The subject of this entry is one T cell receptor (beta chain). From the 5' RACE reads, TCRdb called clonotypes with MiXCR, one entry per CDR3 protein. The sample contains 350,000 to 500,000 distinct CDR3 sequences, approximately 17% of which appear only once. The ends were cut back, 2 bases at V and 4 bases at J, with 14 bases in the middle. Germline values: CDR1 SGHAT, CDR2 FQNNGV. This CDR3 has 15 amino acids. The data were taken from a study of identical twins. The specimen was naive T cells sorted from blood. The TCR was taken from a man aged 50 to 60 in good health. The chain employs TRBV11-2 and TRBJ1-1; TRBD1 might be the D (5 bases). The CDR3 loop is CASSLRTQGFTEAFF. Written as DNA, the CDR3 is TGTGCCAGCAGCTTAAGGACTCAGGGCTTCACTGAAGCTTTCTTT.